Listed below are T cell receptor beta chains from one sample, sequenced in a study of shared clonotypes between healthy human individuals. The method was immunoSEQ multiplex PCR; TCRdb's version includes in-frame clones alone and lacks a portion of them. The sample yields hundreds of thousands of clones, 70% to 80% seen once. Specimen: PBMCs. The source is a woman between 40 and 55 years old in good health. Some clones in this sample may be carry-over from other donors' samples. The CDR3 runs from the conserved cysteine through the conserved F or W. The D gene is left open where the match is weak. Size tells how often a clone was seen (once, few, many) or the class of an expanded clone, and some rows leave it out.

clone size	V gene	J gene	D gene	CDR3 protein	CDR3 DNA
few	TRBV7-3	TRBJ2-1	TRBD1	CASSSLGQGSVQFF	TGTGCCAGCAGCTCCCTCGGACAGGGGTCTGTGCAGTTCTTC
-	TRBV4-2	TRBJ2-2	-	CASSQEAANTGELFF	TGTGCCAGCAGCCAAGAGGCGGCGAACACCGGGGAGCTGTTTTTT
-	TRBV6-5	TRBJ2-7	TRBD2	CASSSRTSGSYEQYF	TGTGCCAGCAGTAGCAGGACTAGCGGATCCTACGAGCAGTACTTC
-	TRBV6-5	TRBJ2-7	TRBD2	CASSITGTSDYEQYF	TGTGCCAGCAGCATCACCGGGACTAGCGACTACGAGCAGTACTTC
-	TRBV27	TRBJ2-7	-	CASSFQIGISSYEQYF	TGTGCCAGCAGTTTCCAAATTGGGATTAGCTCCTACGAGCAGTACTTC
-	TRBV5-1	TRBJ1-5	-	CASSPGPIGNQPQHF	TGCGCCAGCAGCCCCGGACCAATTGGCAATCAGCCCCAGCATTTT
-	TRBV6-1	TRBJ1-3	-	CASSTRTPGNTIYF	TGTGCCAGCAGTACACGTACCCCTGGAAACACCATATATTTT
-	TRBV5-1	TRBJ2-4	-	CASSSEGGLAKNIQYF	TGCGCCAGCAGCAGCGAGGGGGGATTAGCCAAAAACATTCAGTACTTC
-	TRBV29-1	TRBJ1-2	-	CSVDWGYGYTF	TGCAGCGTTGATTGGGGCTATGGCTACACCTTC
-	TRBV27	TRBJ2-7	-	CASSFSWSAYEQYF	TGTGCCAGCAGTTTCAGTTGGTCGGCCTACGAGCAGTACTTC
-	TRBV20-1	TRBJ2-7	-	CSAPDFYEQYF	TGCAGTGCCCCGGACTTCTACGAGCAGTACTTC
-	TRBV2	TRBJ1-3	-	CASSGSAPWNTIYF	TGTGCCAGCAGTGGTTCGGCCCCTTGGAACACCATATATTTT
-	TRBV7-3	TRBJ2-5	-	CASSLGPQETQYF	TGTGCCAGCAGCTTAGGGCCCCAAGAGACCCAGTACTTC
-	TRBV5-1	TRBJ2-1	TRBD2	CASSLTGTSGSGEQFF	TGCGCCAGCAGCTTGACCGGGACTAGCGGGAGTGGTGAGCAGTTCTTC
-	TRBV4-1	TRBJ2-1	TRBD2	CASSQDGLADDWQFF	TGCGCCAGCAGCCAAGATGGACTAGCGGATGATTGGCAGTTCTTC
-	TRBV19	TRBJ1-1	-	CASSVSMNTEAFF	TGTGCCAGTAGTGTTTCCATGAACACTGAAGCTTTCTTT
-	TRBV4-1	TRBJ1-1	-	CASSRSTLEYTEAFF	TGCGCCAGCAGCCGAAGCACCCTGGAGTACACTGAAGCTTTCTTT
-	TRBV5-6	TRBJ1-1	-	CASSLGVRGLAFF	TGTGCCAGCAGCTTGGGTGTTCGTGGGTTAGCTTTCTTT
-	TRBV28	TRBJ2-3	-	CASSIPPARDTQYF	TGTGCCAGCAGCATTCCCCCGGCTCGCGATACGCAGTATTTT
-	TRBV28	TRBJ1-2	-	CASIPGSNYGYTF	TGTGCCAGCATTCCGGGTTCTAACTATGGCTACACCTTC
-	TRBV7-2	TRBJ2-5	TRBD2	CASSRPGTSGISSDF	TGTGCCAGCAGCCGGCCCGGGACTAGCGGGATCTCAAGCGACTTC
once	TRBV19	TRBJ2-2	TRBD1	CASSFPTGLPGELFF	TGTGCCAGTAGCTTCCCGACAGGGCTCCCCGGGGAGCTGTTTTTT
-	TRBV28	TRBJ2-2	-	CASRETLSNTGELFF	TGTGCCAGTAGAGAGACCCTATCGAACACCGGGGAGCTGTTTTTT